This T cell receptor (beta chain) is drawn from a study of cytomegalovirus exposure and HLA in healthy donors. The PCR contained 60 Vbeta and 13 Jbeta primers. Sequenced by immunoSEQ multiplex PCR; TCRdb stores in-frame clones only, minus some. Of around 100,000 clones in the sample, roughly 69% were seen once. The donors were healthy bone marrow donors. Details on this clone: Its specificity is not known.

Study observations and caveats: 87-base-pair reads could not separate some V segments, including TRBV6-2 and TRBV6-3.

With 4 bases removed from V and 8 bases from J, the gap between germline ends came to 15 bases. In germline, CDR1 is SGHDT, CDR2 YYEEEE. The CDR3 runs to 13 residues. The sequenced sample was PBMCs. This chain uses TRBV5-6 with TRBJ1-2; maybe TRBD1 (5 bases). The clonotype was recovered from a man aged 50 or older in good health and CMV-seropositive. The CDR3 reads CASSATGGLGYTF. The DNA of the CDR3 is TGTGCCAGCAGCGCGACCGGGGGGTTAGGCTACACCTTC.